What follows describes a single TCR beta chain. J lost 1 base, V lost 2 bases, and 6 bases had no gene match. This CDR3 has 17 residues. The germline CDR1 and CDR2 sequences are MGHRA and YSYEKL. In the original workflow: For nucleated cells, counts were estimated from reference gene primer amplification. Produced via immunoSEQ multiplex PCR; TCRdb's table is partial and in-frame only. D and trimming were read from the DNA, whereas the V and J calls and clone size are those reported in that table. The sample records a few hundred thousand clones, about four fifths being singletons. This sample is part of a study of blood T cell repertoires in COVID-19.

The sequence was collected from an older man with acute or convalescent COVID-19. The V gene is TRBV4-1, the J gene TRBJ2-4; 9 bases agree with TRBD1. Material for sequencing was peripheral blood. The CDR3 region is CASSQPGTGQAKNIQYF. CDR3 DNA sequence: TGCGCCAGCAGCCAACCTGGGACAGGGCAGGCCAAAAACATTCAGTACTTC.